This T cell receptor beta chain derives from a study of blood T cells in healthy people across ages. The donors, all healthy, were Caucasians living in Russia, aged roughly 6 to 95. PCR was performed a second time for about 6 to 12 cycles using a sample-barcoded 5' primer and a J-beta primer mix. Using its own MiXCR run on the 5' RACE reads, TCRdb lists one record per CDR3 protein. The sample shows fewer than 800,000 distinct CDR3 sequences, about 32% of them seen only once. Details on this clonotype: A read error may explain this, as a much larger clone is one base away.

The CDR3 runs to 16 residues. V lost 2 bases, J lost 4 bases, and 10 bases stayed unmatched. Per the germline V gene, CDR1 is GTSNPN and CDR2 is SVGIG (reference sequence). The sequence was obtained from a woman aged 80 or over in good health. V is TRBV30 and J is TRBJ2-1; 8 bases are shared with TRBD2. Sequenced material: blood. The CDR3 is CAWSPDRSGGYNEQFF. The CDR3 DNA sequence: TGTGCCTGGAGTCCAGACAGAAGCGGGGGTTACAATGAGCAGTTCTTC.